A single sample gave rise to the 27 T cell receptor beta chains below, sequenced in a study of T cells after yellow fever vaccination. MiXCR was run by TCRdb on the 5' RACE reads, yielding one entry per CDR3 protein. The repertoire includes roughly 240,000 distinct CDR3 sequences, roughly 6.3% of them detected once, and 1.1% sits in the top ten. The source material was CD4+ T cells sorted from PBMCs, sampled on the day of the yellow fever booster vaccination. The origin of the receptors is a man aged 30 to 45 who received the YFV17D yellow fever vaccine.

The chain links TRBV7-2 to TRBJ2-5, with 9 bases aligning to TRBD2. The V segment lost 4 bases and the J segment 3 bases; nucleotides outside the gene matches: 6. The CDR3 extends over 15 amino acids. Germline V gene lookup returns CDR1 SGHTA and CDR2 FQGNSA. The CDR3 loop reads CASSSGTSREETQYF. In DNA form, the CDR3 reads TGTGCCAGCAGCTCCGGGACTAGCAGAGAAGAGACCCAGTACTTC.

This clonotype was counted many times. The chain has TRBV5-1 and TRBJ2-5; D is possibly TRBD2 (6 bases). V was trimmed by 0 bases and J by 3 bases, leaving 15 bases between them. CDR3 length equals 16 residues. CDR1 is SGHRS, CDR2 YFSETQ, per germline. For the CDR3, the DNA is TGCGCCAGCAGCTTGGAGGGGACTGGAAGCAAAGAGACCCAGTACTTC. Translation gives CASSLEGTGSKETQYF. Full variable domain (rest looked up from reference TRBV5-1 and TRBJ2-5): KAGVTQTPRYLIKTRGQQVTLSCSPISGHRSVSWYQQTPGQGLQFLFEYFSETQRNKGNFPGRFSGRQFSNSRSEMNVSTLELGDSALYLCASSLEGTGSKETQYFGPGTRLLVL.

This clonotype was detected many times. The CDR3 protein is CASIGQSSSGNTIYF. The CDR3 DNA reads TGTGCCAGCATAGGACAGTCTAGCTCTGGAAACACCATATATTTT. The chain recombines TRBV12-3 or TRBV12-4 with TRBJ1-3; a possible D gene is TRBD1 (6 bases). Trimming removed 7 bases at V and 0 bases at J, with 13 bases between. This CDR3 has 15 amino acids.

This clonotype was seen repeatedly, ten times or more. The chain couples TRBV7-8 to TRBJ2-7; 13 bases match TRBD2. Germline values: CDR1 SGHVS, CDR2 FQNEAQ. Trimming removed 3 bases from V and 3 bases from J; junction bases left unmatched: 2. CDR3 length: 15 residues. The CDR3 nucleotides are TGTGCCAGCAGCTTGGGACTAGCGGGAAACTACGAGCAGTACTTC. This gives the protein CASSLGLAGNYEQYF.

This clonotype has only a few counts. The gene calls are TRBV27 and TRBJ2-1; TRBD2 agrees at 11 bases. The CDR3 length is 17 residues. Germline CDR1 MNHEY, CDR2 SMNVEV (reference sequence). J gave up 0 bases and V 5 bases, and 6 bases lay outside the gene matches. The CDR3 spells CASSEGLAVSSYNEQFF. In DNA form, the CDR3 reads TGTGCCAGCAGTGAGGGACTAGCGGTAAGCTCCTACAATGAGCAGTTCTTC.

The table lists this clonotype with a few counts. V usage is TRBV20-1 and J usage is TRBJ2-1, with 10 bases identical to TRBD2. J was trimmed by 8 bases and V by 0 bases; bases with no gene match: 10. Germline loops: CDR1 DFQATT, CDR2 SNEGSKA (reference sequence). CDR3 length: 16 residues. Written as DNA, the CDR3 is TGCAGTGCTAGAGATGCGGGGACTAGCGTTAGGCATGAGCAGTTCTTC. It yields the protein CSARDAGTSVRHEQFF.

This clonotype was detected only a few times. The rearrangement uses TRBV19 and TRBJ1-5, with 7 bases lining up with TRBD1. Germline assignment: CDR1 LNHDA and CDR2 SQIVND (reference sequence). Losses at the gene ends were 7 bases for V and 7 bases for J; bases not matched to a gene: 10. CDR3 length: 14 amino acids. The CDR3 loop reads CASTHPQGGQPQHF. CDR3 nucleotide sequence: TGTGCCAGTACCCATCCCCAGGGGGGACAGCCCCAGCATTTT.

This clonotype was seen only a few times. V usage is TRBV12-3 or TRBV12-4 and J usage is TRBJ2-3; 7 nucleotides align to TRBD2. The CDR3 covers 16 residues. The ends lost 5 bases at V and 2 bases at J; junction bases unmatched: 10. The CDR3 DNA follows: TGTGCCAGCAGTCCTCACGGGACTACTATCACAGATACGCAGTATTTT. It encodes CASSPHGTTITDTQYF.

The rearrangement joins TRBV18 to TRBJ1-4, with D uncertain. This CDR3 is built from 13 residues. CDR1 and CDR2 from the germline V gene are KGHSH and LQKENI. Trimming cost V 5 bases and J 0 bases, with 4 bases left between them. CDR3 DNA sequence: TGTGCCAGCTCAACGGCAACTAATGAAAAACTGTTTTTT. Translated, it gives CASSTATNEKLFF.

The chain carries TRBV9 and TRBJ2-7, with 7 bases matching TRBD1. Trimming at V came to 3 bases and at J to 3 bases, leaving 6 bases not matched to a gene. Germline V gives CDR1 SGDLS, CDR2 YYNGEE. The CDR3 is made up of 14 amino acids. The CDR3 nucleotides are TGTGCCAGCAGCGGTACAGGGGTCGGCTACGAGCAGTACTTC. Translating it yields CASSGTGVGYEQYF.

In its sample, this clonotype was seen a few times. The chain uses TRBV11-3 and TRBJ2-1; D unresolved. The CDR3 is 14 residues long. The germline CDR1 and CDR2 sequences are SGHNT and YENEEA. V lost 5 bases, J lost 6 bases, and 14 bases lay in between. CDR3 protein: CASSLAQHSNEQFF. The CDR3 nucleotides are TGTGCCAGCAGCCTTGCGCAACATAGCAATGAGCAGTTCTTC.

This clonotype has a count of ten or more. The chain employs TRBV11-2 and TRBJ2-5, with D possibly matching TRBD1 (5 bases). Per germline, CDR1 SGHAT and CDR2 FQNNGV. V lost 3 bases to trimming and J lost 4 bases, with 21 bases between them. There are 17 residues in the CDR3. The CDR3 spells CASSFRPGSFRGETQYF. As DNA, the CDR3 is TGTGCCAGCAGCTTTCGGCCAGGGTCTTTTCGTGGAGAGACCCAGTACTTC.

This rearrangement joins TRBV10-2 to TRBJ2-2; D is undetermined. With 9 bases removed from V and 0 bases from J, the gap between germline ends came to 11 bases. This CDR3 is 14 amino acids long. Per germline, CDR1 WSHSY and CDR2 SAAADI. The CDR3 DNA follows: TGCGCCAGTCGACTGCTATCGAACACCGGGGAGCTGTTTTTT. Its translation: CASRLLSNTGELFF.

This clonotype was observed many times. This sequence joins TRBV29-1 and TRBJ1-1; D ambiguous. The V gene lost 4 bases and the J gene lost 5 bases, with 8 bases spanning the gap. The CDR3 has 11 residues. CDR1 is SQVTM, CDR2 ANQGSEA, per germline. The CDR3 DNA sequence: TGCAGCGTTGTATGGAGGACTGAAGCTTTCTTT. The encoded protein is CSVVWRTEAFF. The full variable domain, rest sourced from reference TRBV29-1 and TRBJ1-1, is SAVISQKPSRDICQRGTSLTIQCQVDSQVTMMFWYRQQPGQSLTLIATANQGSEATYESGFVIDKFPISRPNLTFSTLTVSNMSPEDSSIYLCSVVWRTEAFFGQGTRLTVV.

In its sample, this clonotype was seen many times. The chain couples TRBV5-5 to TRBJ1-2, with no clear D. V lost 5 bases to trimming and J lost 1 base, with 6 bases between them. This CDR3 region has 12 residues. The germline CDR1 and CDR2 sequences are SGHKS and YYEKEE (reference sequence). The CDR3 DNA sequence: TGTGCCAGCAGTGGCGGTAACTATGGCTACACCTTC. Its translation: CASSGGNYGYTF.

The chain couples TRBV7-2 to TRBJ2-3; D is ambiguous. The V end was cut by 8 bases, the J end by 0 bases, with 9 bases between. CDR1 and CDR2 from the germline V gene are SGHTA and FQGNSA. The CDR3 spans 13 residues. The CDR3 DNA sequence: TGTGCCAGCCGATTACCGAGCACAGATACGCAGTATTTT. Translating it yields CASRLPSTDTQYF.

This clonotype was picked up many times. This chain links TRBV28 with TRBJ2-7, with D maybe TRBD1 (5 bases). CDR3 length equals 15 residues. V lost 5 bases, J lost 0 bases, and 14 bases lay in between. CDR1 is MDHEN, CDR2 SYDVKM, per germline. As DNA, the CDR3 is TGTGCCAGCAGTCCGTCGAAGGGGAACTCCTACGAGCAGTACTTC. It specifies CASSPSKGNSYEQYF.

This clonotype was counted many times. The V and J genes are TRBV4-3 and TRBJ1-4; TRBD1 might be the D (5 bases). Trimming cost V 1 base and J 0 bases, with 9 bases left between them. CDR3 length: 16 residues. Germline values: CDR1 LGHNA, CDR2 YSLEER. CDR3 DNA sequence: TGCGCCAGCAGCCAAGCCCGAGGGGCAACTAATGAAAAACTGTTTTTT. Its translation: CASSQARGATNEKLFF.

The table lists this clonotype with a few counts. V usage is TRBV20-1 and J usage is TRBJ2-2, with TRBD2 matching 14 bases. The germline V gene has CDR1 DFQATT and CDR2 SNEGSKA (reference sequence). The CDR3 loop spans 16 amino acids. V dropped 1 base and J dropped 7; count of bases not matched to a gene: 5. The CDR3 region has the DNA TGCAGTGCTAGAGGGACTAGCGGGAGGCTGGTCGGGGAGCTGTTTTTT. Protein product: CSARGTSGRLVGELFF.

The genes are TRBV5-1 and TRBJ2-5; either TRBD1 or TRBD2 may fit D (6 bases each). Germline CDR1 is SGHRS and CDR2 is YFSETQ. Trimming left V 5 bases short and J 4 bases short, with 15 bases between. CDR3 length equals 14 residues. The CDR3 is CASRSVEGGETQYF. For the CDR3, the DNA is TGCGCCAGCAGATCTGTTGAGGGGGGAGAGACCCAGTACTTC.

The CDR3 region has the DNA TGTGCCAGCAGGTCCGCGACAGGGGGCTACTTCGAGCAGTACTTC. It codes for CASRSATGGYFEQYF. The rearrangement joins TRBV6-1 to TRBJ2-7; 10 nucleotides align to TRBD1. Germline CDR1 MNHNS, CDR2 SASEGT. There are 15 residues in the CDR3. Unmatched junction bases numbered 11, after V lost 6 bases and J lost 6 bases.

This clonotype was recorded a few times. The CDR3 sequence: CASSPLGVAGSYEQYF. The CDR3 DNA follows: TGTGCCAGCAGCCCCCTGGGGGTAGCCGGTTCCTACGAGCAGTACTTC. The chain has TRBV7-9 and TRBJ2-7, with D possibly being TRBD1 or TRBD2 (5 bases each). Germline CDR1 is SEHNR and CDR2 is FQNEAQ (reference sequence). V lost 5 bases and J 1 base, leaving 18 bases between the germline ends. The CDR3 loop spans 16 amino acids. Full variable domain (outside the CDR3, taken from reference TRBV7-9 and TRBJ2-7): DTGVSQNPRHKITKRGQNVTFRCDPISEHNRLYWYRQTLGQGPEFLTYFQNEAQLEKSRLLSDRFSAERPKGSFSTLEIQRTEQGDSAMYLCASSPLGVAGSYEQYFGPGTRLTVT.

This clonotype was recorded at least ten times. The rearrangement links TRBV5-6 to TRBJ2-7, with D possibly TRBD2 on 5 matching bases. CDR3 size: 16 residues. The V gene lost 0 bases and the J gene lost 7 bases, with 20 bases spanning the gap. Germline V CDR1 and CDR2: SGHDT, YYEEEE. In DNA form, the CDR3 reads TGTGCCAGCAGCTTGGTGAGCCTCTCGTTATCGGGGGAGCAGTACTTC. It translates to CASSLVSLSLSGEQYF.

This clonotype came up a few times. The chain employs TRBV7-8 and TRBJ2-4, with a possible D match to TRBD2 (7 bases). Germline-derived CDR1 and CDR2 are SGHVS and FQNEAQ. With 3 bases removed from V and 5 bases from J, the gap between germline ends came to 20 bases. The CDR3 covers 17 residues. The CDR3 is CASSFIEGWGGENIQYF. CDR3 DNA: TGTGCCAGCAGCTTTATCGAGGGCTGGGGGGGCGAAAACATTCAGTACTTC.

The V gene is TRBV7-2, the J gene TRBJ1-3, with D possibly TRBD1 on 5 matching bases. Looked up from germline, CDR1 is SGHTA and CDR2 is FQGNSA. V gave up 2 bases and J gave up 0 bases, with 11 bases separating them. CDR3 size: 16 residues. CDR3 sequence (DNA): TGTGCCAGCAGCTTAATGCAGGGATTCTCTGGAAACACCATATATTTT. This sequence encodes CASSLMQGFSGNTIYF.

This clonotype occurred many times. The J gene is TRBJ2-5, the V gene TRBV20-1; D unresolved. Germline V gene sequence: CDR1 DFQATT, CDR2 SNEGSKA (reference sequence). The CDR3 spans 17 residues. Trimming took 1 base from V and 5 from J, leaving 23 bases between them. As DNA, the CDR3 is TGCAGTGCTAGAGGATTTTCTGGAGCTAATATCGGGGAGACCCAGTACTTC. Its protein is CSARGFSGANIGETQYF.

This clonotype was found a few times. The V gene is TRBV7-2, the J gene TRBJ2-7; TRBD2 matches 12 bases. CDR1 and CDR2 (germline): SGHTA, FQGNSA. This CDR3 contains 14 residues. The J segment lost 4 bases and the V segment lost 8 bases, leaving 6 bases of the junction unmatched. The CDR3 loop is CASALAGGRYEQYF. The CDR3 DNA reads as TGTGCCAGCGCCCTAGCGGGAGGGAGGTACGAGCAGTACTTC.